This TCR beta chain appears in the sequencing data of a study of blood T cell repertoires in COVID-19. Study in general: There were acute and convalescent COVID-19 samples, and they came from the United States, Italy and Spain.

This table comes from immunoSEQ multiplex PCR, and its TCRdb copy is limited to in-frame clones, with some not included. The sample includes 54,000 or so clones, over 75% seen only once; the top ten take approximately 3.5%. The CDR3 covers 14 residues. CDR1 and CDR2 from the germline V gene are MGHDK and SYGVNS. Trimming removed 6 bases from V and 4 bases from J, with 14 bases in between. The rearrangement links TRBV25-1 to TRBJ2-3; D is perhaps TRBD2 (5 bases). Sequenced: peripheral blood. This sequence originates from a woman aged 80 or older with acute or convalescent COVID-19. CDR3 DNA sequence: TGTGCCAGCAGGGACTGGCAGTCCCCAGATACGCAGTATTTT. Its translation is CASRDWQSPDTQYF.